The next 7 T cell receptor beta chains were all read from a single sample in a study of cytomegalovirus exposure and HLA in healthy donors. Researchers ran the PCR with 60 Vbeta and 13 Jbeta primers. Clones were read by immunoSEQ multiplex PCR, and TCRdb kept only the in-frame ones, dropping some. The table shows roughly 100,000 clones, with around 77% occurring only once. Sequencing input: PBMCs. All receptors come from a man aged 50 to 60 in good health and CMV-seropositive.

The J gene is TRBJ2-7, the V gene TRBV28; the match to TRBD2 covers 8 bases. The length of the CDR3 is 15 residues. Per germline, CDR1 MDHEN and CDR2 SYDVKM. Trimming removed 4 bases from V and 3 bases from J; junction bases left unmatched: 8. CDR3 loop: CASSSGLATLYEQYF. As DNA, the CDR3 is TGTGCCAGCAGTTCCGGACTAGCAACGCTCTACGAGCAGTACTTC.

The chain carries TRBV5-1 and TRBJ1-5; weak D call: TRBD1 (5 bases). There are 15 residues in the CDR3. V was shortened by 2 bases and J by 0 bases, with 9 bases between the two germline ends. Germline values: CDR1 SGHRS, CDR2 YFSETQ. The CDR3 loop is CASSLDSYSNQPQHF. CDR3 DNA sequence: TGCGCCAGCAGCTTAGACAGCTATAGCAATCAGCCCCAGCATTTT.

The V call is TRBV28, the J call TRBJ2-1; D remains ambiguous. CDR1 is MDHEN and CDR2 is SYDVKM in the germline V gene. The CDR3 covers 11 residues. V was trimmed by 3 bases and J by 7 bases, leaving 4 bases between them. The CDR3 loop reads CASSFRNEQFF. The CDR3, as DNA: TGTGCCAGCAGTTTCAGAAATGAGCAGTTCTTC.

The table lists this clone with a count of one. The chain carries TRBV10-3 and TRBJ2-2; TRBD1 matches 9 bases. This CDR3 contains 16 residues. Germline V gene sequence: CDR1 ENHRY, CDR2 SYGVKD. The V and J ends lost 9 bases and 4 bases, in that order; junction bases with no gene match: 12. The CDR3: CAIRVVGQGITGELFF. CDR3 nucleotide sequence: TGTGCCATACGAGTAGTGGGACAGGGAATCACCGGGGAGCTGTTTTTT.

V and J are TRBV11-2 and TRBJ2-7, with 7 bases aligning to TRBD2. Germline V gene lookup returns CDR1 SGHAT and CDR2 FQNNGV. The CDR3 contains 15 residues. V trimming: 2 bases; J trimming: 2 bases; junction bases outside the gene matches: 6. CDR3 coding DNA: TGTGCCAGCAGCTTAACGGGGGGAGTCGCCTACGAGCAGTACTTC. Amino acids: CASSLTGGVAYEQYF. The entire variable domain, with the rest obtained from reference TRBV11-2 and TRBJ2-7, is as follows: EAGVAQSPRYKIIEKRQSVAFWCNPISGHATLYWYQQILGQGPKLLIQFQNNGVVDDSQLPKDRFSAERLKGVDSTLKIQPAKLEDSAVYLCASSLTGGVAYEQYFGPGTRLTVT.

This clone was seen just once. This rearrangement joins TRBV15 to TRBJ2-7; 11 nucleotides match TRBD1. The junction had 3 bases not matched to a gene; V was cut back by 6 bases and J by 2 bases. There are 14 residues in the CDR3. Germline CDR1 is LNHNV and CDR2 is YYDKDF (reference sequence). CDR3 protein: CATSTDRGPYEQYF. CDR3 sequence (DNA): TGTGCCACCAGTACGGACAGGGGGCCCTACGAGCAGTACTTC.

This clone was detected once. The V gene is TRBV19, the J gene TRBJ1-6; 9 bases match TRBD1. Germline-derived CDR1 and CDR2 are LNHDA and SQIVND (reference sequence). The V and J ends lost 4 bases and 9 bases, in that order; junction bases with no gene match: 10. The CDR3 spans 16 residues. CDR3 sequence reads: CASSRRPGQGSSPLHF. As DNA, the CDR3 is TGTGCCAGTAGTAGAAGGCCGGGACAGGGATCTTCACCCCTCCACTTT.